The 26 T cell receptor beta chains in this list originate from one sample, sequenced in a study of blood T cell repertoires in COVID-19. Using immunoSEQ multiplex PCR, the repertoire was profiled, and TCRdb retains in-frame clones only, with some absent. The table records under 350,000 clones, about nine tenths of them present only once. The sample comprised PBMCs or T cells enriched from blood (not recorded which). The receptors were gathered from a man aged 25-45 years who had recovered from COVID-19.

The chain uses TRBV27 and TRBJ2-7; 8 bases line up with TRBD1. The CDR3 runs to 17 residues. From germline, CDR1 is MNHEY and CDR2 SMNVEV (reference sequence). The V segment lost 10 bases and the J segment 4 bases; nucleotides outside the gene matches: 21. The CDR3 coding sequence is TGTGCCATAAAGACCGGGACAGGCCCGGTGGGGTCGTACGAGCAGTACTTC. Translation gives CAIKTGTGPVGSYEQYF.

The chain uses TRBV2 and TRBJ2-6; D is undetermined. Trimming stripped 6 bases from V and 0 bases from J, with 3 bases between. Germline loops: CDR1 SNHLY, CDR2 FYNNEI. The CDR3 is made up of 13 amino acids. Here the CDR3 DNA reads TGTGCCAGCAGCTTCTCTGGGGCCAACGTCCTGACTTTC. Translated: CASSFSGANVLTF.

The table lists this clone with a count of one. The chain joins TRBV29-1 to TRBJ2-1; D possibly corresponds to TRBD2 (6 bases). This CDR3 spans 15 amino acids. Germline V CDR1 and CDR2: SQVTM, ANQGSEA. V lost 0 bases, J lost 4 bases, and 13 bases lay in between. The CDR3 DNA reads TGCAGCGTTGAAGACGAAGGGACTTCGTACAATGAGCAGTTCTTC. It yields the protein CSVEDEGTSYNEQFF.

V gene TRBV12-2 combines with J gene TRBJ1-2. TRBV12-2 counts as a pseudogene. This CDR3 has 16 residues. The CDR3 protein is CASRLARCQTSYGYTF. The CDR3 DNA reads as TGTGCAAGTCGCTTAGCGAGGTGCCAAACTTCCTATGGCTACACCTTC.

In nucleotides, the CDR3 is TGTGCCACTTCCCTAGCGGGGGGGCATGCAGATACGCAGTATTTT. Its translation: CATSLAGGHADTQYF. This sequence joins TRBV28 and TRBJ2-3; 12 bases line up with TRBD2. The V and J ends lost 10 bases and 4 bases, in that order; junction bases with no gene match: 9. Per the germline V gene, CDR1 is MDHEN and CDR2 is SYDVKM. This CDR3 has 15 amino acids.

V gene TRBV30 combines with J gene TRBJ1-1, with D tentatively TRBD1 (6 bases). This CDR3 is built from 16 residues. V was pared by 2 bases and J by 5 bases, with 21 bases between. From germline, CDR1 is GTSNPN and CDR2 SVGIG (reference sequence). DNA of the CDR3: TGTGCCTGGAGTTTTAAGTTTACAGGGTTCGGTACTGAAGCTTTCTTT. This translates into CAWSFKFTGFGTEAFF.

The genes are TRBV5-8 and TRBJ1-2; D perhaps matches TRBD1 (5 bases). The ends were cut back, 4 bases at V and 3 bases at J, with 13 bases in the middle. From germline, CDR1 is SGHTS and CDR2 YDEGEE. The CDR3 is 14 amino acids. The CDR3: CASSLRQNYYGYTF. The CDR3 bases are TGTGCCAGCAGCCTGAGACAGAATTACTATGGCTACACCTTC.

The rearrangement uses TRBV15 and TRBJ2-1; the match to TRBD2 covers 13 bases. The CDR3 is 16 residues long. V shed 5 bases and J 8 bases; nucleotides not matched to a gene: 9. The V gene's germline CDR1 is LNHNV and CDR2 YYDKDF (reference sequence). The CDR3 protein is CATSDFTSGRAYEQFF. CDR3 nucleotides: TGTGCCACCAGCGACTTCACTAGCGGGAGGGCTTATGAGCAGTTCTTC.

The chain joins TRBV28 to TRBJ1-2; 12 nucleotides match TRBD1. The V segment lost 10 bases and the J segment 3 bases; nucleotides outside the gene matches: 6. Germline V gene data show CDR1 as MDHEN and CDR2 as SYDVKM. This CDR3 is 14 amino acids long. The CDR3 is CATYGTGGDYGYTF. DNA of the CDR3: TGTGCCACCTACGGGACAGGGGGCGACTATGGCTACACCTTC.

This clone was seen just once. The chain recombines TRBV11-2 with TRBJ1-4; 9 nucleotides agree with TRBD1. The CDR3 spans 15 residues. Trimming removed 5 bases from V and 7 bases from J; junction bases left unmatched: 8. Germline loops: CDR1 SGHAT, CDR2 FQNNGV. CDR3 sequence (DNA): TGTGCCAGCAGCCCATACAGGGGGCTTGCTGAAAAACTGTTTTTT. Its translation: CASSPYRGLAEKLFF.

This rearrangement joins TRBV4-2 to TRBJ1-2; no reliable D call. V was shortened by 4 bases and J by 8 bases, with 17 bases between the two germline ends. The CDR3 runs to 14 residues. Germline V gives CDR1 LGHNA, CDR2 YNFKEQ. The CDR3 DNA sequence: TGTGCCAGCAGCCTCGCCACGGCCGGGTGGGGCTACACCTTC. Its protein is CASSLATAGWGYTF.

The rearrangement uses TRBV3-1 (or the pseudogene TRBV3-2) and TRBJ2-7; weak D call: TRBD1 (6 bases). Germline loops: CDR1 LGHDT, CDR2 YNNKEL (reference sequence). V was trimmed by 4 bases and J by 3 bases, leaving 13 bases between them. The CDR3 has 14 amino acids. CDR3 in amino acids: CASSPGQNFYEQYF. The CDR3 DNA reads TGTGCCAGCAGCCCAGGACAGAACTTCTACGAGCAGTACTTC.

This chain joins TRBV5-1 and TRBJ1-1; D is uncertain. The CDR3 consists of 14 residues. Germline V gene lookup returns CDR1 SGHRS and CDR2 YFSETQ. Trimming removed 4 bases at V and 1 base at J, with 11 bases between. The CDR3: CASSPEGGNTEAFF. The DNA of the CDR3 is TGCGCCAGCAGCCCGGAGGGTGGGAACACTGAAGCTTTCTTT.

The gene calls are TRBV4-1 and TRBJ2-3; the D gene is possibly TRBD1 (6 bases). Trimming pared 1 base from V and 8 bases from J, leaving 13 bases between. From germline, CDR1 is MGHRA and CDR2 YSYEKL. This CDR3 is 14 amino acids long. Written as DNA, the CDR3 is TGCGCCAGCAGCCAAGGCAGGGGCCCCGGTACGCAGTATTTT. Translated, it gives CASSQGRGPGTQYF.

The chain employs TRBV7-9 and TRBJ1-2, with D unclear. V gave up 3 bases and J gave up 0 bases, with 11 bases separating them. Germline CDR1 is SEHNR and CDR2 is FQNEAQ (reference sequence). CDR3 length equals 15 residues. DNA of the CDR3: TGTGCCAGCAGCTTCCCCGGCGGTTCTAACTATGGCTACACCTTC. Amino acids: CASSFPGGSNYGYTF.

This clone was counted a few times. This chain joins TRBV10-3 and TRBJ2-7; perhaps TRBD2 as D (6 bases). Germline assignment: CDR1 ENHRY and CDR2 SYGVKD. Trimming pared 3 bases from V and 2 bases from J, leaving 11 bases between. The length of the CDR3 is 14 residues. CDR3 nucleotide sequence: TGTGCCATCAGTGACGCACTAGCCCCCTACGAGCAGTACTTC. Translation gives CAISDALAPYEQYF.

The V and J genes are TRBV19 and TRBJ2-7; perhaps TRBD2 as D (7 bases). Germline CDR1 reads LNHDA; CDR2 reads SQIVND (reference sequence). Deletions cut 8 bases from V and 4 bases from J, with 21 bases between. The CDR3 covers 15 residues. DNA for the CDR3: TGTGCCAGTCAGCCTTTGGGGGGGCTAGGGTACGAGCAGTACTTC. Translating gives CASQPLGGLGYEQYF.

The genes are TRBV7-9 and TRBJ1-5; 9 nucleotides line up with TRBD1. Trimming removed 5 bases from V and 4 bases from J; junction bases left unmatched: 6. Germline V gene data show CDR1 as SEHNR and CDR2 as FQNEAQ (reference sequence). The CDR3 is made up of 15 amino acids. CDR3 nucleotides: TGTGCCAGCAGCGTTGGGACAGGGAGAAATCAGCCCCAGCATTTT. Its translation: CASSVGTGRNQPQHF.

This chain connects TRBV5-6 to TRBJ1-2; tentative D call: TRBD1 (5 bases). V was shortened by 0 bases and J by 5 bases, with 17 bases between the two germline ends. CDR1 is SGHDT and CDR2 is YYEEEE in the germline V gene. The CDR3 has 16 amino acids. DNA of the CDR3: TGTGCCAGCAGCTTGGCTGGTGTAGGGGCTGTGTATGGCTACACCTTC. Translated: CASSLAGVGAVYGYTF.

The chain carries TRBV27 and TRBJ2-3, with D possibly matching TRBD2 (5 bases). Between the trimmed V and J ends, which lost 8 bases and 3 bases, there was a span of 12 bases. The CDR3 runs 13 residues. Germline V gives CDR1 MNHEY, CDR2 SMNVEV (reference sequence). CDR3 coding DNA: TGTGCCAGCTCCCTTGAGCGGACAGATACGCAGTATTTT. Encoded protein: CASSLERTDTQYF.

The chain is built from TRBV4-2 and TRBJ2-5; 10 positions agree with TRBD2. Germline trimming cut 3 bases from V and 4 bases from J; bases unmatched to any gene: 8. Germline assignment: CDR1 LGHNA and CDR2 YNFKEQ. The CDR3 is 16 amino acids. The CDR3 spells CASSQRGSGGAETQYF. CDR3 coding DNA: TGTGCCAGCAGCCAGAGGGGAAGCGGGGGGGCAGAGACCCAGTACTTC.

The chain employs TRBV5-1 and TRBJ1-4; D perhaps matches TRBD1 (6 bases). V lost 6 bases to trimming and J lost 5 bases, with 11 bases between them. Germline V lookup: CDR1 SGHRS, CDR2 YFSETQ. The CDR3 has 13 residues. The CDR3 DNA reads as TGCGCCAGCACCGGACAGCCAAATGAAAAACTGTTTTTT. Translation gives CASTGQPNEKLFF.

A note on this clone: An end of the junction does not agree with germline; a read error may underlie this. V and J are TRBV5-8 and TRBJ2-1; D might be TRBD1 (6 bases). The CDR3 has 11 amino acids. Germline CDR1 is SGHTS and CDR2 is YDEGEE. CDR3 residues: CASSSDSPEVF. The CDR3 DNA is TGTGCCAGCAGCTCGGACAGTCCCGAGGTCTTC.

There are a few counts of this clone. The V call is TRBV4-1, the J call TRBJ2-3; perhaps TRBD2 as D (6 bases). The V end was cut by 0 bases, the J end by 6 bases, with 16 bases between. There are 16 residues in the CDR3. The germline V gene has CDR1 MGHRA and CDR2 YSYEKL. For the CDR3, the DNA is TGCGCCAGCAGCCAAGAAGTCTTGGAGGGGACGGATACGCAGTATTTT. Translated, it gives CASSQEVLEGTDTQYF.

The rearrangement joins TRBV6-5 to TRBJ2-3; D is unresolved. Germline assignment: CDR1 MNHEY and CDR2 SVGAGI. The CDR3 loop spans 11 amino acids. The germline V and J ends were trimmed by 7 bases and 1 base, with 3 bases remaining between them. CDR3 in DNA: TGTGCCAGCAAGCGCACAGATACGCAGTATTTT. The encoded protein is CASKRTDTQYF.

This chain joins TRBV19 and TRBJ2-7; TRBD2 matches at 8 bases. The CDR3 runs 16 residues. V lost 6 bases and J lost 3; bases outside the gene matches: 13. Germline-derived CDR1 and CDR2 are LNHDA and SQIVND (reference sequence). The DNA for the CDR3 is TGTGCCAGTAGCACTCCCCCTGGGAGCGGGAGCTACGAGCAGTACTTC. Protein sequence: CASSTPPGSGSYEQYF.